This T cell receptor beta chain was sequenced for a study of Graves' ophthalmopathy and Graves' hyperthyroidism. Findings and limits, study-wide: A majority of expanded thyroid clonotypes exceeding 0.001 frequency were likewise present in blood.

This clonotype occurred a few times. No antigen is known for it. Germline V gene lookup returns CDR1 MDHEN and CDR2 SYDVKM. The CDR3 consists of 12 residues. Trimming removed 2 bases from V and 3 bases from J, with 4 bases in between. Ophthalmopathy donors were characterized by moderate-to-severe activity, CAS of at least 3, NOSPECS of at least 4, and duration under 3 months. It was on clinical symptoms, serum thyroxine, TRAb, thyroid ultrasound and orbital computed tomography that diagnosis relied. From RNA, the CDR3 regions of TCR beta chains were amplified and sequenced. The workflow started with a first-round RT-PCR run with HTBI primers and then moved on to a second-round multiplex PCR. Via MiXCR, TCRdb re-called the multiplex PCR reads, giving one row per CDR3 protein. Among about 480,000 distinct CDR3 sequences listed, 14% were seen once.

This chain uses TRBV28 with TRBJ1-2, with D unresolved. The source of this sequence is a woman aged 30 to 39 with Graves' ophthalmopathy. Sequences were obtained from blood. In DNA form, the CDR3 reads TGTGCCAGCAGTTTAACCCACTATGGCTACACCTTC. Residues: CASSLTHYGYTF.